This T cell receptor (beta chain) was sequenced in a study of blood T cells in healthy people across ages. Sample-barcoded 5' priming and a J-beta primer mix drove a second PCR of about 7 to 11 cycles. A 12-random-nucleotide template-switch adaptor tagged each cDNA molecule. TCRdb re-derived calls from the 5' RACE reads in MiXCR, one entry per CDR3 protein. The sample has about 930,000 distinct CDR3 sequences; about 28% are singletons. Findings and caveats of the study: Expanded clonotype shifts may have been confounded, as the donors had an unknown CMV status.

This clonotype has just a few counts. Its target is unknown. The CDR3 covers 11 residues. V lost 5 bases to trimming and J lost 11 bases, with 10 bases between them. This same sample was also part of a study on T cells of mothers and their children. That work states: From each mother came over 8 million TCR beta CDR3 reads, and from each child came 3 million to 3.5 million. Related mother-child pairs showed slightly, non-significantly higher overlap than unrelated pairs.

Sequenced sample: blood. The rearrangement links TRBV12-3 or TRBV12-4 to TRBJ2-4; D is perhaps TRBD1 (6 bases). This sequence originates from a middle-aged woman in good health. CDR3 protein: CASSPRTVQYF. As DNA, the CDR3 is TGTGCCAGCAGTCCAAGGACAGTTCAGTACTTC.